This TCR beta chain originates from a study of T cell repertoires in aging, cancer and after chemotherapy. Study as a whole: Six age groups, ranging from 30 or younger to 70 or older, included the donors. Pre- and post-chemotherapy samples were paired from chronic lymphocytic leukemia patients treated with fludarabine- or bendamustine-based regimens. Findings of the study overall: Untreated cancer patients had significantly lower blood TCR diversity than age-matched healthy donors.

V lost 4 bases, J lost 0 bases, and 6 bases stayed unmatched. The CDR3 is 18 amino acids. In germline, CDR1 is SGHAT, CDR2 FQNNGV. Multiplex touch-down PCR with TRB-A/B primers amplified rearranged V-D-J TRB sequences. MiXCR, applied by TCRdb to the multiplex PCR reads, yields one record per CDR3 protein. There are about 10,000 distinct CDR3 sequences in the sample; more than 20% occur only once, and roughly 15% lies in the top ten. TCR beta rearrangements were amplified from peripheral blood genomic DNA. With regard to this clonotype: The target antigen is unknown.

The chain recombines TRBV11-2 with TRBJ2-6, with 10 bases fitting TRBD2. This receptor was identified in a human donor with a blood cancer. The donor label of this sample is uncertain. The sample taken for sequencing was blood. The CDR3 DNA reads TGTGCCAGCAGCTCCTCCTTAGCGGGGGGCTCTGGGGCCAACGTCCTGACTTTC. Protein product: CASSSSLAGGSGANVLTF.